This T cell receptor beta chain stems from a study of Ad26.COV2.S vaccination and SARS-CoV-2 variants. Overall study context: The vaccine Ad26.COV2.S was put into the muscle once, or twice with 56 days between.

Study-level results: Analyses of TCR breadth and depth may have underestimated total T cell responses.

Profiled with immunoSEQ multiplex PCR; TCRdb holds only in-frame clones, not every one. In the table there are 300,000 to 350,000 clones, about 89% of which are singletons. As regards this clone: As yet, its antigen is unknown.

The CDR3 length is 17 residues. The V and J ends lost 0 bases and 1 base, in that order; junction bases with no gene match: 9. Germline CDR1 reads SGDLS; CDR2 reads YYNGEE. Treatment of the sample: over 15 received Ad26.COV2.S at low or high dose, single or two shots; a few received placebo; per-sample allocation not given. Collection of the samples took place on day 63 after the first injection of vaccine or placebo. The TCR originated in a person aged 18 to 59 who received the Ad26.COV2.S COVID-19 vaccine or a placebo. The sequencing here drew on peripheral blood, taken in a trial of Ad26.COV2.S vaccine versus placebo. The chain links TRBV9 to TRBJ2-5; 7 bases align to TRBD2. The CDR3 nucleotides read TGTGCCAGCAGCGTAGGGGCAGGGCGGGGGTTCCAAGAGACCCAGTACTTC. Encoded protein: CASSVGAGRGFQETQYF.